These 29 T cell receptor beta chains came from one sample sequenced in a study of glioma-infiltrating T cells after dendritic cell vaccination. The time point: after dendritic cell vaccination, including at tumor progression/relapse. Clones were read by immunoSEQ multiplex PCR, and TCRdb kept only the in-frame ones, dropping some. The table lists more than 95,000 clones, 90% of them singletons. The sequencing here drew on blood, taken after dendritic cell vaccination. These TCRs come from a human donor with glioblastoma.

The chain combines TRBV29-1 with TRBJ2-5; 9 bases are shared with TRBD2. With V trimmed by 0 bases and J by 6 bases, 5 bases remained unmatched. CDR1 SQVTM and CDR2 ANQGSEA come from the germline V gene. CDR3 length: 14 amino acids. CDR3 DNA sequence: TGCAGCGTTGAAGAGCTAGCGGGGACGAAGACCCAGTACTTC. Translating it yields CSVEELAGTKTQYF. The full variable domain, with the rest looked up from reference TRBV29-1 and TRBJ2-5, is SAVISQKPSRDICQRGTSLTIQCQVDSQVTMMFWYRQQPGQSLTLIATANQGSEATYESGFVIDKFPISRPNLTFSTLTVSNMSPEDSSIYLCSVEELAGTKTQYFGPGTRLLVL.

The chain joins TRBV14 to TRBJ2-7, with 9 nucleotides matching TRBD1. The V and J ends lost 4 bases and 3 bases, in that order; junction bases with no gene match: 4. This CDR3 has 14 residues. Germline CDR1 is SGHDN and CDR2 is FVKESK. CDR3 coding DNA: TGTGCCAGCAGCCTGGGACAGGGTAGCTACGAGCAGTACTTC. This sequence encodes CASSLGQGSYEQYF. Looking up the rest from reference TRBV14 and TRBJ2-7 gives the full variable domain: EAGVTQFPSHSVIEKGQTVTLRCDPISGHDNLYWYRRVMGKEIKFLLHFVKESKQDESGMPNNRFLAERTGGTYSTLKVQPAELEDSGVYFCASSLGQGSYEQYFGPGTRLTVT.

The rearrangement uses TRBV15 and TRBJ2-1, with 13 nucleotides matching TRBD2. The V segment lost 1 base and the J segment 0 bases; nucleotides outside the gene matches: 0. Germline lookup yields CDR1 LNHNV and CDR2 YYDKDF (reference sequence). The length of the CDR3 is 17 residues. The CDR3: CATSRGTSGSSYNEQFF. Here the CDR3 DNA reads TGTGCCACCAGCAGAGGGACTAGCGGGAGCTCCTACAATGAGCAGTTCTTC.

The chain couples TRBV18 to TRBJ1-2; the match to TRBD1 covers 9 bases. Germline V gene sequence: CDR1 KGHSH, CDR2 LQKENI. The CDR3 is made up of 14 amino acids. The V segment lost 6 bases and the J segment 8 bases; nucleotides outside the gene matches: 10. The CDR3 here is CASSRDRETGGYTF. CDR3 in DNA: TGTGCCAGCTCCCGGGACAGGGAAACGGGCGGCTACACCTTC.

This rearrangement joins TRBV4-1 to TRBJ2-2, with TRBD1 identical over 7 bases. J lost 5 bases, V lost 4 bases, and 13 bases had no gene match. Germline V lookup: CDR1 MGHRA, CDR2 YSYEKL. The CDR3 runs to 17 residues. CDR3 sequence (DNA): TGCGCCAGCAGCCGCACTCCCGGGACAGATACGACCGGGGAGCTGTTTTTT. Translated, it gives CASSRTPGTDTTGELFF.

In this sample, this clone turned up once. V is TRBV6-1 and J is TRBJ2-1; a possible D gene is TRBD2 (6 bases). Germline V CDR1 and CDR2: MNHNS, SASEGT. The V gene lost 10 bases and the J gene lost 3 bases, with 13 bases spanning the gap. The CDR3 is made up of 13 amino acids. CDR3 sequence (DNA): TGTGCCACCCTGGGACTCCTCTACAATGAGCAGTTCTTC. This gives the protein CATLGLLYNEQFF.

The V call is TRBV28, the J call TRBJ2-2; 9 bases agree with TRBD2. The CDR3 sequence is 16 residues long. V dropped 5 bases and J dropped 7; count of bases not matched to a gene: 11. Germline V gives CDR1 MDHEN, CDR2 SYDVKM. The CDR3 reads CASSTNAGGPNGELFF. The DNA for the CDR3 is TGTGCCAGCAGTACCAACGCGGGAGGGCCAAACGGGGAGCTGTTTTTT.

This clone was recorded only once. The chain uses TRBV5-4 and TRBJ2-1; D may be TRBD2 (6 bases). V lost 1 base to trimming and J lost 7 bases, with 9 bases between them. Germline V CDR1 and CDR2: SGHNT, YYREEE (reference sequence). The CDR3 runs to 13 residues. The CDR3 spells CASSLSLANEQFF. The CDR3 DNA sequence: TGTGCCAGCAGCTTGTCCCTAGCGAATGAGCAGTTCTTC.

This clone was seen a single time. This chain uses TRBV1 with TRBJ2-2; the table's D call TRBD2 went unverified against the DNA. TRBV1 constitutes a pseudogene. This CDR3 has 19 amino acids. CDR3 amino acids: CTSSQERYIAGVNTGELFF. CDR3 nucleotides: TGCACCAGCAGCCAAGAACGCTATATAGCGGGGGTGAACACCGGGGAGCTGTTTTTT.

This chain links TRBV19 with TRBJ2-2; the match to TRBD1 covers 7 bases. Germline lookup yields CDR1 LNHDA and CDR2 SQIVND (reference sequence). V trimming: 6 bases; J trimming: 1 base; junction bases outside the gene matches: 5. The CDR3 has 15 amino acids. CDR3 nucleotide sequence: TGTGCCAGTAGAGAACAGGGGCGGAACACCGGGGAGCTGTTTTTT. Amino acids: CASREQGRNTGELFF. The complete variable domain, with remaining parts taken from reference TRBV19 and TRBJ2-2, reads DGGITQSPKYLFRKEGQNVTLSCEQNLNHDAMYWYRQDPGQGLRLIYYSQIVNDFQKGDIAEGYSVSREKKESFPLTVTSAQKNPTAFYLCASREQGRNTGELFFGEGSRLTVL.

J is TRBJ2-7 and V is TRBV5-4, with 10 bases identical to TRBD2. CDR1 and CDR2 (germline): SGHNT, YYREEE (reference sequence). Trimming removed 0 bases from V and 7 bases from J; junction bases left unmatched: 4. This CDR3 region has 14 residues. Written as DNA, the CDR3 is TGTGCCAGCAGCTTGGGACTAGCGGGCGGAGAGCAGTACTTC. Amino acid sequence: CASSLGLAGGEQYF.

CDR3 nucleotide sequence: TGTGCCAGCAGCTCCGGACTAGCGGGAGGCCCTAGCTCCTACGAGCAGTACTTC. Protein product: CASSSGLAGGPSSYEQYF. This sequence joins TRBV5-6 and TRBJ2-5; 14 nucleotides agree with TRBD2. The DNA end favors TRBJ2-7, so the J call may be wrong. The CDR3 totals 18 residues. The germline gives CDR1 SGHDT, CDR2 YYEEEE.

J is TRBJ2-3 and V is TRBV2, with D perhaps TRBD2 (5 bases). The germline V gene encodes CDR1 SNHLY and CDR2 FYNNEI. Trimming stripped 3 bases from V and 3 bases from J, with 10 bases between. The CDR3 runs 14 residues. The CDR3 reads CASSDRGGTDTQYF. CDR3 nucleotide sequence: TGTGCCAGCAGTGATCGGGGTGGGACAGATACGCAGTATTTT. Variable domain in full (rest from reference TRBV2 and TRBJ2-3): EPEVTQTPSHQVTQMGQEVILRCVPISNHLYFYWYRQILGQKVEFLVSFYNNEISEKSEIFDDQFSVERPDGSNFTLKIRSTKLEDSAMYFCASSDRGGTDTQYFGPGTRLTVL.

The chain joins TRBV9 to TRBJ1-2; TRBD1 is a possible D gene (5 bases). This CDR3 is built from 12 residues. Germline values: CDR1 SGDLS, CDR2 YYNGEE. V lost 3 bases to trimming and J lost 5 bases, with 8 bases between them. The CDR3 sequence is CASSDGGYGYTF. The CDR3 DNA sequence: TGTGCCAGCAGCGACGGGGGTTATGGCTACACCTTC.

This sequence joins TRBV14 and TRBJ1-2; D not resolved. V was cut by 0 bases and J by 2 bases, with 13 bases left in between. Germline CDR1 and CDR2: SGHDN and FVKESK. The length of the CDR3 is 16 residues. This CDR3 is CASSQEKLARNYGYTF. CDR3 nucleotides: TGTGCCAGCAGCCAAGAGAAACTCGCCCGGAACTATGGCTACACCTTC.

Here the CDR3 reads CASSLTNRGLAGNTIYF. In nucleotides, the CDR3 is TGTGCCAGCAGCCTGACCAACAGGGGGCTAGCTGGAAACACCATATATTTT. This sequence joins TRBV7-2 and TRBJ1-3, with 9 bases that match TRBD1. Germline V lookup: CDR1 SGHTA, CDR2 FQGNSA. This CDR3 region has 17 residues. V was pared by 5 bases and J by 2 bases, with 10 bases of the junction left unmatched.

J is TRBJ2-7 and V is TRBV6-1; tentatively, D is TRBD2 (5 bases). The CDR3 covers 12 residues. The germline V gene has CDR1 MNHNS and CDR2 SASEGT. V was pared by 6 bases and J by 3 bases, with 9 bases between. The chain's CDR3 is CASRGLGYEQYF. In DNA, the CDR3 is TGTGCCAGCAGAGGACTCGGCTACGAGCAGTACTTC.

The chain uses TRBV7-2 and TRBJ1-2; 7 bases fit TRBD1. J was trimmed by 2 bases and V by 5 bases; bases with no gene match: 8. This CDR3 spans 15 amino acids. Germline loops: CDR1 SGHTA, CDR2 FQGNSA. The CDR3 DNA is TGTGCCAGCAGCCCGACCGCGACAGGGAACTATGGCTACACCTTC. It yields the protein CASSPTATGNYGYTF.

The J gene is TRBJ2-2, the V gene TRBV5-1, with D unresolved. The CDR3 has 15 residues. Per germline, CDR1 SGHRS and CDR2 YFSETQ. Trimming shortened V by 0 bases and J by 3 bases, and 9 bases separated the two germline ends. The CDR3 coding sequence is TGCGCCAGCAGCTTGGCAGGCACGGACACCGGGGAGCTGTTTTTT. Its translation: CASSLAGTDTGELFF.

J is TRBJ2-7 and V is TRBV7-2, with a tentative D call TRBD1 (6 bases). Deletions cut 1 base from V and 4 bases from J, with 20 bases between. Germline V CDR1 and CDR2: SGHTA, FQGNSA. The CDR3 is 17 amino acids. CDR3 sequence (DNA): TGTGCCAGCAGCTTAGGAGGGTCAGCAGGGGCTAGGTACGAGCAGTACTTC. Translation: CASSLGGSAGARYEQYF.

The chain employs TRBV6-1 and TRBJ2-1, with D uncertain. Trimming removed 2 bases at V and 2 bases at J, with 13 bases between. Germline V CDR1 and CDR2: MNHNS, SASEGT. The CDR3 covers 16 residues. The CDR3, as DNA: TGTGCCAGCAGTGAATTGGCAGTTTTTACCTACAATGAGCAGTTCTTC. Its protein product is CASSELAVFTYNEQFF.

The chain uses TRBV5-5 and TRBJ2-5, with 10 bases matching TRBD2. This CDR3 spans 14 amino acids. Germline loops: CDR1 SGHKS, CDR2 YYEKEE (reference sequence). After removal of 4 bases from V and 2 bases from J, the junction contained 2 bases not matched to a gene. The CDR3 region is CASSPTSGQETQYF. The CDR3 nucleotides are TGTGCCAGCAGCCCGACTAGCGGGCAAGAGACCCAGTACTTC.

The J gene is TRBJ2-1, the V gene TRBV9; D unclear. The CDR3 contains 16 residues. V dropped 4 bases and J dropped 0 bases, with 14 bases sitting between them. The germline gives CDR1 SGDLS, CDR2 YYNGEE. For the CDR3, the DNA is TGTGCCAGCAGCCTTAGAGGCACGATCTCCTACAATGAGCAGTTCTTC. As protein: CASSLRGTISYNEQFF.

The genes are TRBV10-3 and TRBJ2-5; 8 bases map to TRBD2. CDR1 ENHRY and CDR2 SYGVKD come from the germline V gene. This CDR3 spans 17 amino acids. The junction had 11 bases not matched to a gene; V was cut back by 0 bases and J by 5 bases. CDR3 sequence reads: CAISESPAGDGGETQYF. The CDR3 nucleotides are TGTGCCATCAGTGAGTCGCCAGCGGGGGACGGAGGGGAGACCCAGTACTTC.

This clone was seen only once. The J gene is TRBJ1-6, the V gene TRBV7-9; the D is unclear. The CDR3 consists of 15 residues. The V and J ends lost 2 bases and 4 bases respectively, with 9 bases between them. CDR1 and CDR2 from the germline V gene are SEHNR and FQNEAQ (reference sequence). The CDR3 here is CASSLSSSYNSPLHF. CDR3 bases: TGTGCCAGCAGCTTAAGTTCCAGTTATAATTCACCCCTCCACTTT.

V and J are TRBV12-5 and TRBJ2-1; tentative D call: TRBD2 (6 bases). CDR1 and CDR2 from the germline V gene are LGHNT and FRNRAP. The CDR3 loop spans 17 amino acids. V lost 6 bases to trimming and J lost 2 bases, with 20 bases between them. The chain's CDR3 is CASGGLAGGMAYNEQFF. In nucleotides, the CDR3 is TGTGCTAGTGGAGGGTTAGCTGGGGGGATGGCCTACAATGAGCAGTTCTTC. Full variable domain (outside the CDR3, taken from reference TRBV12-5 and TRBJ2-1): DARVTQTPRHKVTEMGQEVTMRCQPILGHNTVFWYRQTMMQGLELLAYFRNRAPLDDSGMPKDRFSAEMPDATLATLKIQPSEPRDSAVYFCASGGLAGGMAYNEQFFGPGTRLTVL.

The V and J genes are TRBV5-1 and TRBJ2-5; 8 nucleotides agree with TRBD2. Trimming took 6 bases from V and 5 from J; bases not matched to a gene: 15. Germline V gives CDR1 SGHRS, CDR2 YFSETQ. The CDR3 runs to 16 residues. CDR3 in DNA: TGCGCCAGCAATCTCGCTCCCCTTAGCGGGACCGAGACCCAGTACTTC. This gives the protein CASNLAPLSGTETQYF.

J is TRBJ1-1 and V is TRBV9, with D possibly being TRBD1 (5 bases). In germline, CDR1 is SGDLS, CDR2 YYNGEE. CDR3 size: 13 residues. V was clipped by 0 bases and J by 3 bases, with 6 bases between them. The CDR3 sequence is CASSVARDTEAFF. For the CDR3, the DNA is TGTGCCAGCAGCGTAGCCAGGGACACTGAAGCTTTCTTT.

This chain connects TRBV10-3 to TRBJ2-1; D is possibly TRBD1 (5 bases). This CDR3 is 13 amino acids long. The germline gives CDR1 ENHRY, CDR2 SYGVKD. V was trimmed by 6 bases and J by 4 bases, leaving 10 bases between them. The DNA for the CDR3 is TGTGCCATCAGGCCGGACAAATACAATGAGCAGTTCTTC. It yields the protein CAIRPDKYNEQFF.